This T cell receptor (beta chain) was sequenced in a study of Graves' ophthalmopathy and Graves' hyperthyroidism. Overall study context: The collection of peripheral blood took place at initial diagnosis, before any treatment.

This clonotype was seen repeatedly, ten times or more. Germline-derived CDR1 and CDR2 are SGHRS and YFSETQ. The V gene lost 5 bases and the J gene lost 3 bases, with 12 bases spanning the gap. CDR3 length equals 14 residues. TCR beta CDR3 regions were amplified from RNA transcripts. The first-round RT-PCR employed HTBI primers together with the Qiagen OneStep RT-PCR kit. A multiplex PCR was then performed as the second round. Each CDR3 protein gets one entry after TCRdb re-called the multiplex PCR reads with MiXCR. Of 660,000 or so distinct CDR3 sequences in the sample, 35% to 50% were seen once. A duration under 3 months, NOSPECS ≥4, CAS ≥3 and moderate-to-severe activity characterized the donors with ophthalmopathy.

Sequencing input: peripheral blood. V and J are TRBV5-1 and TRBJ1-5, with D possibly TRBD1 on 5 matching bases. This TCR derives from an adult man with Graves' ophthalmopathy. The CDR3 loop reads CASSEGVTNQPQHF. The CDR3 DNA is TGCGCCAGCAGTGAAGGGGTCACCAATCAGCCCCAGCATTTT.